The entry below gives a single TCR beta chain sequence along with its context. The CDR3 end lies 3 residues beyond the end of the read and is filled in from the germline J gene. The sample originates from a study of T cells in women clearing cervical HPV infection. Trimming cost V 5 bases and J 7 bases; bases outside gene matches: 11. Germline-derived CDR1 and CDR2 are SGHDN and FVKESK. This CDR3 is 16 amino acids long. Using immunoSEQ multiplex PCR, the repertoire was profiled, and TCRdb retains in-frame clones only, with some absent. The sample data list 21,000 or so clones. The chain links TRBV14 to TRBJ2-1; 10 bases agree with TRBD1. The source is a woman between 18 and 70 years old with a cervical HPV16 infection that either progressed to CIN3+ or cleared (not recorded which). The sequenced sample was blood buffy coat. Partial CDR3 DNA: TGTGCCAGCAGCGCCCCGGGACAGGGGATATGGAATGAG. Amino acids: CASSAPGQGIWNE. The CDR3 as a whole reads CASSAPGQGIWNEQFF.